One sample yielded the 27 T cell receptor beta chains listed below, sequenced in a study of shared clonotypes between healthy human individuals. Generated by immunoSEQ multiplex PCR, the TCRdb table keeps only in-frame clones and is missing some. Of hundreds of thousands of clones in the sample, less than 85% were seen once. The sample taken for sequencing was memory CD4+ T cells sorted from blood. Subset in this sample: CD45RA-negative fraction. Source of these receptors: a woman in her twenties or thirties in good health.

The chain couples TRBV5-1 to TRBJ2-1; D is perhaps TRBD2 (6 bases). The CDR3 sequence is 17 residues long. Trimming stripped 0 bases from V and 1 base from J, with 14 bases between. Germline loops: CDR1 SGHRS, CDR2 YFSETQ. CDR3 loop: CASSLAVRERSYNEQFF. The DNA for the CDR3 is TGCGCCAGCAGCTTGGCAGTACGGGAGAGATCCTACAATGAGCAGTTCTTC.

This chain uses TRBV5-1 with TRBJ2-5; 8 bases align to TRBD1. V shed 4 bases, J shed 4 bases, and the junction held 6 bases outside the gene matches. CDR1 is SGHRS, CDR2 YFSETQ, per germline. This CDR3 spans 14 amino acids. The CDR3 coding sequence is TGCGCCAGCAGCGTGGGGGACAGGTTAGAGACCCAGTACTTC. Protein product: CASSVGDRLETQYF.

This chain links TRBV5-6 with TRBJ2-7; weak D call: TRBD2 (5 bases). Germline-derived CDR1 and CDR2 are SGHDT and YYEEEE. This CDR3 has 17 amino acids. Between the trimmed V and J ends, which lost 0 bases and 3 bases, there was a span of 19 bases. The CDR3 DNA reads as TGTGCCAGCAGCTTGGTTGGAGAGGCTAGCTCCCTCTACGAGCAGTACTTC. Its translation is CASSLVGEASSLYEQYF.

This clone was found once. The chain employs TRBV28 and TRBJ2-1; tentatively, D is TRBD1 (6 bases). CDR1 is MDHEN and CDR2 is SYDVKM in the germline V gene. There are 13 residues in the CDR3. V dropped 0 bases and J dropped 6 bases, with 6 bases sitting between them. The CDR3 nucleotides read TGTGCCAGCAGTTTATGGGACAGCAATGAGCAGTTCTTC. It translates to CASSLWDSNEQFF.

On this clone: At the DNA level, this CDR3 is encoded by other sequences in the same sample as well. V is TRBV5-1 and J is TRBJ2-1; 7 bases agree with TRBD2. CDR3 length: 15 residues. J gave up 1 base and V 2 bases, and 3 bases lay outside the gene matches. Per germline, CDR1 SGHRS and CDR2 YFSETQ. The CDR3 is CASSFEGGSYNEQFF. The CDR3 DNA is TGCGCCAGCAGCTTTGAGGGAGGGTCCTACAATGAGCAGTTCTTC. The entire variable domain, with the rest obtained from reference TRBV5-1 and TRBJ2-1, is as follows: KAGVTQTPRYLIKTRGQQVTLSCSPISGHRSVSWYQQTPGQGLQFLFEYFSETQRNKGNFPGRFSGRQFSNSRSEMNVSTLELGDSALYLCASSFEGGSYNEQFFGPGTRLTVL.

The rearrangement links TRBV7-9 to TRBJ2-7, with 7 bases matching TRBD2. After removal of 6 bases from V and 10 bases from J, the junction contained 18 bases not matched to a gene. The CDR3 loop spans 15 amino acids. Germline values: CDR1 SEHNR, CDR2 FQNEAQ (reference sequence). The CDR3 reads CASSHAGGRVRSQYF. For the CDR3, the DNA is TGTGCCAGCAGTCACGCTGGCGGGAGAGTTAGAAGCCAGTACTTC.

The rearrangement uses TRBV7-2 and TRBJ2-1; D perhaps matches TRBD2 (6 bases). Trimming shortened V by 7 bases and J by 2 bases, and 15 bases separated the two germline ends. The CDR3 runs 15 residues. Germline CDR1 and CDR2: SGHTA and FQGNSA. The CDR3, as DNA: TGTGCCAGCAAGAGGGCGGGATCTACCTACAATGAGCAGTTCTTC. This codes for CASKRAGSTYNEQFF.

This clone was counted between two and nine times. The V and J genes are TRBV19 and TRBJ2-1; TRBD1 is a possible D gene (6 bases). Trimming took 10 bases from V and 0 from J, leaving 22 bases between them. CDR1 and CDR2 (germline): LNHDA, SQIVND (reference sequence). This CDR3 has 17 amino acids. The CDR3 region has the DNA TGTGCCACCCAACGCCGAGGGGACACCAGCTCCTACAATGAGCAGTTCTTC. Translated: CATQRRGDTSSYNEQFF.

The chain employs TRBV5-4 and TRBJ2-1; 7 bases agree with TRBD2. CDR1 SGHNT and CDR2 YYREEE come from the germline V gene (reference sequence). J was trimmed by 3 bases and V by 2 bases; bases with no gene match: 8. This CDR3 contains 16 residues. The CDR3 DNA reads TGTGCCAGCAGCTTCTCGGTTGGCGGGGGCTACAATGAGCAGTTCTTC. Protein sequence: CASSFSVGGGYNEQFF.

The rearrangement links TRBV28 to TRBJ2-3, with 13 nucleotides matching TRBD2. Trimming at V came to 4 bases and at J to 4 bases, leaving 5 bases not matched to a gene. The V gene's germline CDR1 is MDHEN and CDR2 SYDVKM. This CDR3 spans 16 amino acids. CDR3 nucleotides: TGTGCCAGCAGTTCCACTAGCGGGAGGGCCCCAGATACGCAGTATTTT. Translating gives CASSSTSGRAPDTQYF.

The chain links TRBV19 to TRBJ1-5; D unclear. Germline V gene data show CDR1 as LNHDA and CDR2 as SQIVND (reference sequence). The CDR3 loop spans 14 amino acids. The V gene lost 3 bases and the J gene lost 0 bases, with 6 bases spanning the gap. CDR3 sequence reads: CASSMRDSNQPQHF. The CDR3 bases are TGTGCCAGTAGTATGCGGGATAGCAATCAGCCCCAGCATTTT.

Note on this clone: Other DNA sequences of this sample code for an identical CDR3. CDR3 region: CASSERGLNYGYTF. As DNA, the CDR3 is TGCGCCAGCAGTGAAAGGGGTCTGAACTATGGCTACACCTTC. The V call is TRBV10-2, the J call TRBJ1-2, with D perhaps matching TRBD1 (5 bases). The CDR3 is 14 residues long. Trimming left V 3 bases short and J 2 bases short, with 10 bases between. The V gene's germline CDR1 is WSHSY and CDR2 SAAADI.

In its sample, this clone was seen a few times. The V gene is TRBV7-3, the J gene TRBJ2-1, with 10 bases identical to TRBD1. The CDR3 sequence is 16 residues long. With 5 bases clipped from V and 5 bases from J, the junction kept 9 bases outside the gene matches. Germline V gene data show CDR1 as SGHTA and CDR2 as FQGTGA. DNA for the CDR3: TGTGCCAGCAGCCGAAACCCCGGGACAGGGGACAATGAGCAGTTCTTC. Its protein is CASSRNPGTGDNEQFF.

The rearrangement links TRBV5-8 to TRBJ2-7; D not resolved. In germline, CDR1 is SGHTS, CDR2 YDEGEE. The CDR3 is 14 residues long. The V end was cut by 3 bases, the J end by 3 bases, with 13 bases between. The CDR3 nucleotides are TGTGCCAGCAGCTCTGGTGGCGGCCACTACGAGCAGTACTTC. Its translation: CASSSGGGHYEQYF.

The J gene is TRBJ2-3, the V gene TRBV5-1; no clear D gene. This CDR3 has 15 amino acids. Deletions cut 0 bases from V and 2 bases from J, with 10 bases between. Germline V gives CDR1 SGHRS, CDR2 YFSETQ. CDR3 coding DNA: TGCGCCAGCAGCTTGGCTCGTGCAGTCACAGATACGCAGTATTTT. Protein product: CASSLARAVTDTQYF.

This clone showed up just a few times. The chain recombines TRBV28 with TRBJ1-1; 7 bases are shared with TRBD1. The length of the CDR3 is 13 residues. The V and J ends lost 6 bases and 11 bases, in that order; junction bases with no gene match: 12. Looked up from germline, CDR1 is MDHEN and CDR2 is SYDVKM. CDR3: CASRTTGPPRAFF. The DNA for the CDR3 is TGTGCCAGCAGGACGACAGGGCCCCCGCGTGCTTTCTTT.

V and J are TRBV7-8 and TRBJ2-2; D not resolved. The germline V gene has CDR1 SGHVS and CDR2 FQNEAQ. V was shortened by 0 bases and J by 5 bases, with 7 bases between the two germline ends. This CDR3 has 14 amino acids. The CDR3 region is CASSLARVTGELFF. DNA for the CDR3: TGTGCCAGCAGCTTAGCTCGGGTTACCGGGGAGCTGTTTTTT.

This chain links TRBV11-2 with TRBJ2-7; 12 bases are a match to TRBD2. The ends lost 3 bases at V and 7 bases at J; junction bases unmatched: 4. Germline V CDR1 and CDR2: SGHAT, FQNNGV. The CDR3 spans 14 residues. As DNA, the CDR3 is TGTGCCAGCAGCTTGACTAGCGGGAGAAGGGAGCAGTACTTC. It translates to CASSLTSGRREQYF.

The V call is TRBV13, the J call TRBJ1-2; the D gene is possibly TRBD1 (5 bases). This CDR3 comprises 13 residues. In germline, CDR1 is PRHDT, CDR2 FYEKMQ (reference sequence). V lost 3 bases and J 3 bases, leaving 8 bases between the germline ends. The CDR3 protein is CASSFDSYYGYTF. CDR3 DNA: TGTGCCAGCAGCTTCGACAGTTACTATGGCTACACCTTC.

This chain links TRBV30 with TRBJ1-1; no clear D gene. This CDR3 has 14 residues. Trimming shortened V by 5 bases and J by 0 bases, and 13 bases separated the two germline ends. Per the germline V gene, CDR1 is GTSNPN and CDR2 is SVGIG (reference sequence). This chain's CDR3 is CAWGAGPMNTEAFF. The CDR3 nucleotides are TGTGCCTGGGGAGCCGGGCCGATGAACACTGAAGCTTTCTTT.

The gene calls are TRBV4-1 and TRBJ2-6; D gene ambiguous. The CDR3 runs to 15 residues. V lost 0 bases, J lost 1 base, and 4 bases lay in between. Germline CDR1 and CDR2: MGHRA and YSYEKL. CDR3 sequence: CASSQEISGANVLTF. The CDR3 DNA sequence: TGCGCCAGCAGCCAAGAGATTTCTGGGGCCAACGTCCTGACTTTC.

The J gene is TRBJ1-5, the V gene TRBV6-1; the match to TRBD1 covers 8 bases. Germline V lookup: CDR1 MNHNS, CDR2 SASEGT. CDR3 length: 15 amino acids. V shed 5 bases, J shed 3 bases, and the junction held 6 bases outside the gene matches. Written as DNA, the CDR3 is TGTGCCAGCAGTTCGACAGGGGCCTACAATCAGCCCCAGCATTTT. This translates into CASSSTGAYNQPQHF.

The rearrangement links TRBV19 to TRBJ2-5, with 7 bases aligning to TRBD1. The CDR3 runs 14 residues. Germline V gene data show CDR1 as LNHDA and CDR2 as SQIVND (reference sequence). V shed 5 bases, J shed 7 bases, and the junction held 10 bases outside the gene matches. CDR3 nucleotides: TGTGCCAGTAGTCGGACAGGTGGGGTTGGGACCCAGTACTTC. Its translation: CASSRTGGVGTQYF. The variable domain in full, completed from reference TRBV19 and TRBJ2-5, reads DGGITQSPKYLFRKEGQNVTLSCEQNLNHDAMYWYRQDPGQGLRLIYYSQIVNDFQKGDIAEGYSVSREKKESFPLTVTSAQKNPTAFYLCASSRTGGVGTQYFGPGTRLLVL.

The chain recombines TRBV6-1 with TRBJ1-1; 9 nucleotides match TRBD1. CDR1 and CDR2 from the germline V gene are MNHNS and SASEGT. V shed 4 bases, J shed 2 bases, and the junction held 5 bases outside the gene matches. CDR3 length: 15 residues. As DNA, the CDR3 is TGTGCCAGCAGTGCCCCGGGACAGGGTAACACTGAAGCTTTCTTT. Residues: CASSAPGQGNTEAFF.

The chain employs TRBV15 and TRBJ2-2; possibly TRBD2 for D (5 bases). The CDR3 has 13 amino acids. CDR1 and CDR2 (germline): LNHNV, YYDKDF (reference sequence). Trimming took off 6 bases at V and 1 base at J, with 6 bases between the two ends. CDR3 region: CATRGRNTGELFF. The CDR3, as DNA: TGTGCCACCAGAGGGAGGAACACCGGGGAGCTGTTTTTT.

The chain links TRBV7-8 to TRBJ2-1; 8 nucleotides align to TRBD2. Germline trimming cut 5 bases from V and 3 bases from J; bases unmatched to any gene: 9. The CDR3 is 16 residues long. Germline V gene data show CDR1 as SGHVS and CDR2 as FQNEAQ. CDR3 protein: CASSQDGTRDYNEQFF. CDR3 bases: TGTGCCAGCAGCCAAGATGGGACTAGAGACTACAATGAGCAGTTCTTC.

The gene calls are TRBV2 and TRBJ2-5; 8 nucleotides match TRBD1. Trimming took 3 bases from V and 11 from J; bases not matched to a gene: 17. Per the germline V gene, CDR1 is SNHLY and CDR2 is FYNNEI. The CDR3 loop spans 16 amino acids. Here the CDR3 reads CASSELSGTTGDGQYF. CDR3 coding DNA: TGTGCCAGCAGTGAGTTATCCGGGACGACAGGGGATGGGCAGTACTTC.